A single sample is the source of the 16 T cell receptor beta chains below, sequenced in a study of CD8 T cells in ankylosing spondylitis. Each CDR3 protein gets one entry after TCRdb re-called the 5' RACE reads with MiXCR. The data hold under 200,000 distinct CDR3 sequences, with under 15% observed a single time. What was sequenced was blood, either unsorted or a sorted T cell fraction (not recorded which). The receptors shown here come from a female donor with ankylosing spondylitis or in good health (not recorded which).

This clonotype was seen at least ten times. The chain carries TRBV11-3 and TRBJ2-1, with 8 positions matching TRBD1. The CDR3 loop spans 14 amino acids. Germline V CDR1 and CDR2: SGHNT, YENEEA. V was clipped by 5 bases and J by 0 bases; unmatched bases: 0. CDR3 DNA: TGTGCCAGCAGCACAGGGGGCTCCTACAATGAGCAGTTCTTC. This sequence encodes CASSTGGSYNEQFF.

The sample holds many counts of this clonotype. This chain connects TRBV20-1 to TRBJ2-1; tentatively, D is TRBD2 (6 bases). Between the trimmed V and J ends, which lost 6 bases and 5 bases, there was a span of 20 bases. Germline CDR1 reads DFQATT; CDR2 reads SNEGSKA (reference sequence). This CDR3 contains 15 residues. The CDR3 protein is CSADEWGRQNNEQFF. Here the CDR3 DNA reads TGCAGTGCGGATGAGTGGGGGAGGCAAAACAATGAGCAGTTCTTC.

In regard to this clonotype: A clone one base away is much larger, so this may be a read error. CDR3 nucleotide sequence: TGTGCCAGCAGCTTTAGGCGACGACACACTGAAGCTTTCTTT. It specifies CASSFRRRHTEAFF. The V gene is TRBV11-2, the J gene TRBJ1-1, with no clear D. Germline CDR1 SGHAT, CDR2 FQNNGV. The V end was cut by 3 bases, the J end by 3 bases, with 11 bases between. The CDR3 loop spans 14 amino acids.

The chain is built from TRBV5-1 and TRBJ2-4; 11 positions agree with TRBD1. The CDR3 length is 17 residues. Germline lookup yields CDR1 SGHRS and CDR2 YFSETQ. Unmatched junction bases numbered 5, after V lost 0 bases and J lost 3 bases. DNA for the CDR3: TGCGCCAGCAGCTTGGCCAGGGGGACAGGGGGCAAAAACATTCAGTACTTC. It codes for CASSLARGTGGKNIQYF.

There are many counts of this clonotype. This chain connects TRBV20-1 to TRBJ2-2; 8 positions agree with TRBD1. CDR1 is DFQATT, CDR2 SNEGSKA, per germline (reference sequence). V gave up 0 bases and J gave up 1 base; unmatched junction bases: 1. CDR3 size: 15 residues. The chain's CDR3 is CSARDGTGNTGELFF. The CDR3 nucleotides are TGCAGTGCTAGAGATGGGACAGGGAACACCGGGGAGCTGTTTTTT.

The V and J genes are TRBV30 and TRBJ2-7; D is undetermined. The V end was cut by 1 base, the J end by 6 bases, with 7 bases between. This CDR3 has 11 amino acids. The germline gives CDR1 GTSNPN, CDR2 SVGIG (reference sequence). The CDR3 coding sequence is TGTGCCTGGAGTGAAACTCGCGAGCAGTACTTC. Its translation is CAWSETREQYF.

The CDR3, as DNA: TGCGCCAGCAGCATCCAGGGAGGGGATCAGCCCCAGCATTTT. Translation gives CASSIQGGDQPQHF. J is TRBJ1-5 and V is TRBV5-1, with D possibly matching TRBD1 (5 bases). V was cut by 4 bases and J by 5 bases, with 13 bases left in between. The CDR3 is 14 amino acids. Germline V gene lookup returns CDR1 SGHRS and CDR2 YFSETQ.

This clonotype appeared many times. The chain carries TRBV6-5 and TRBJ2-7; 10 bases fit TRBD2. Germline trimming cut 4 bases from V and 7 bases from J; bases unmatched to any gene: 10. The V gene's germline CDR1 is MNHEY and CDR2 SVGAGI. There are 15 residues in the CDR3. DNA of the CDR3: TGTGCCAGCAGTTCGCAGCGGGAGGGGTTTGAGGAGCAGTACTTC. Translation: CASSSQREGFEEQYF.

The rearrangement links TRBV12-3 or TRBV12-4 to TRBJ2-7; D is unclear. With 4 bases removed from V and 4 bases from J, the gap between germline ends came to 14 bases. The CDR3 contains 14 residues. Written as DNA, the CDR3 is TGTGCCAGCAGTTCAGGAGATAGGATATACGAGCAGTACTTC. Protein product: CASSSGDRIYEQYF.

There are many counts of this clonotype. The chain combines TRBV12-5 with TRBJ1-1; D is perhaps TRBD1 (5 bases). Trimming stripped 2 bases from V and 4 bases from J, with 8 bases between. The CDR3 spans 13 residues. The germline CDR1 and CDR2 sequences are LGHNT and FRNRAP. CDR3 sequence (DNA): TGTGCTAGTGGTTTGTCGGGGGGCACTGAAGCTTTCTTT. Translating gives CASGLSGGTEAFF.

In this sample, this clonotype turned up a few times. This chain links TRBV29-1 with TRBJ2-1, with 7 positions matching TRBD1. After removal of 4 bases from V and 9 bases from J, the junction contained 9 bases not matched to a gene. CDR1 and CDR2 (germline): SQVTM, ANQGSEA. This CDR3 has 13 amino acids. CDR3 residues: CSVGDRVLGEQFF. In DNA form, the CDR3 reads TGCAGCGTTGGCGACAGGGTTCTAGGTGAGCAGTTCTTC.

In its sample, this clonotype was seen many times. The chain joins TRBV5-1 to TRBJ2-1; 11 positions agree with TRBD2. CDR1 is SGHRS and CDR2 is YFSETQ in the germline V gene. V was clipped by 4 bases and J by 10 bases; unmatched bases: 4. The CDR3 consists of 13 residues. CDR3 sequence: CASSLTSGKEQFF. As DNA, the CDR3 is TGCGCCAGCAGCCTGACTAGCGGGAAGGAGCAGTTCTTC.

This clonotype was picked up a small number of times. The J gene is TRBJ2-7, the V gene TRBV12-3 or TRBV12-4, with 10 bases that match TRBD1. V trimming: 3 bases; J trimming: 4 bases; junction bases outside the gene matches: 6. The CDR3 is made up of 15 amino acids. The CDR3 is CASSFAGQGMYEQYF. The CDR3 bases are TGTGCCAGCAGTTTTGCGGGACAGGGGATGTACGAGCAGTACTTC.

The table lists this clonotype with a count of one. A single base separates this from a much larger clone, so it may be a read error. The rearrangement uses TRBV3-1 and TRBJ2-7; no clear D. The CDR3 has 13 residues. Germline V gene data show CDR1 as LGHDT and CDR2 as YNNKEL (reference sequence). The CDR3: CAGSPIAPYEQYF. The CDR3 nucleotides are TGTGCCGGCAGCCCGATCGCCCCCTACGAGCAGTACTTC.

This clonotype was observed many times. The chain links TRBV12-3 or TRBV12-4 to TRBJ2-1; unclear D gene. Trimming removed 6 bases at V and 4 bases at J, with 13 bases between. The CDR3 runs 14 residues. The CDR3 sequence is CASSRLGQYNEQFF. The CDR3 DNA reads TGTGCCAGCAGCCGCCTAGGGCAGTACAATGAGCAGTTCTTC.

This clonotype came up many times. The gene calls are TRBV28 and TRBJ2-1, with 12 bases that match TRBD2. Germline loops: CDR1 MDHEN, CDR2 SYDVKM. Trimming at V came to 4 bases and at J to 9 bases, leaving 7 bases not matched to a gene. The CDR3 has 15 amino acids. The CDR3 DNA reads as TGTGCCAGCAGTTCAAGACTAGCGGGAGCGGGTGAGCAGTTCTTC. Translating it yields CASSSRLAGAGEQFF.